The clone carrying this TCR beta chain was seen many times. Its target is not known. The length of the CDR3 is 14 residues. The V gene's germline CDR1 is MNHNY and CDR2 SVGAGI (reference sequence). Trimming removed 0 bases from V and 0 bases from J, with 3 bases in between. This specimen belongs to a study of T cell repertoires in cytomegalovirus infection. Study summary: Indicated by public TCR beta signatures were CMV infection and matching HLA type.

General study findings and limits: There were carriers of CMV plus the relevant HLA, and cumulative public TCR beta family frequency identified them. The ex vivo response showed dominance by HLA-C-restricted CMV-specific TCR beta clonotypes.

TCRdb reanalysed the reads using MiXCR and keeps one entry per CDR3 protein. The table includes almost 500,000 distinct CDR3 sequences, 11% detected once. The sample was PBMCs. This TCR came from a human donor in good health (CMV status not recorded). Some clones in this sample may be carry-over from other donors' samples. The V and J genes are TRBV6-6 and TRBJ1-5, with no clear D. In nucleotides, the CDR3 is TGTGCCAGCAGTTACTCCAATAGCAATCAGCCCCAGCATTTT. Translated: CASSYSNSNQPQHF.